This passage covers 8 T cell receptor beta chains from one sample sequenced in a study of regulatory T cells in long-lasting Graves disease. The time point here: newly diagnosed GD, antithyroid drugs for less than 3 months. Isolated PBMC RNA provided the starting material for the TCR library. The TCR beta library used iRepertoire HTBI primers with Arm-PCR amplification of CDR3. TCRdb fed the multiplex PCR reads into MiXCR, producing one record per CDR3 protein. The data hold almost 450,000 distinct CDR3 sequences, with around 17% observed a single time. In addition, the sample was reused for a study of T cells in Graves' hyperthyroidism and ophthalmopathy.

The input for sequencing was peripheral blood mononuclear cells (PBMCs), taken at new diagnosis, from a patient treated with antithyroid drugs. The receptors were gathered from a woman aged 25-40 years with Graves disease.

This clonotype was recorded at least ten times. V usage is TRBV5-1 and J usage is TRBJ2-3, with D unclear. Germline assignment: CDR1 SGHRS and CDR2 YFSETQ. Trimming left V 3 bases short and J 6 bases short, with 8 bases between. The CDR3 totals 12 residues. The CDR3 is CASSYQRDTQYF. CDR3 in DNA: TGCGCCAGCAGCTATCAACGGGATACGCAGTATTTT.

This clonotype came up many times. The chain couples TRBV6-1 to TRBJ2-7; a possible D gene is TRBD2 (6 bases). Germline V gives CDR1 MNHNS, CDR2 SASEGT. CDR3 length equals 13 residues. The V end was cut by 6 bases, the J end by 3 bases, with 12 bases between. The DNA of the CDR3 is TGTGCCAGCAGCAAAGGGACTGTCTACGAGCAGTACTTC. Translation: CASSKGTVYEQYF.

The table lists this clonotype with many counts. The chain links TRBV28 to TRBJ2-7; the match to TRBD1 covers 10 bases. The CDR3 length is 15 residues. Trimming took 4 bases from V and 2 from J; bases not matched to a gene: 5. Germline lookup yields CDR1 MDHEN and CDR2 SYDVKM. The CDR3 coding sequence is TGTGCCAGCAGTTGGGGGACAGGGGAGACCTACGAGCAGTACTTC. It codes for CASSWGTGETYEQYF.

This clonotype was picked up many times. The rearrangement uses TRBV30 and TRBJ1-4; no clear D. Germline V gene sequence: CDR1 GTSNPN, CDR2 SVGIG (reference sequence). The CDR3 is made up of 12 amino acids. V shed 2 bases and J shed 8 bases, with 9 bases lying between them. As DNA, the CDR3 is TGTGCCTGGAGTCCCGATGGAGAAAAACTGTTTTTT. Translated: CAWSPDGEKLFF.

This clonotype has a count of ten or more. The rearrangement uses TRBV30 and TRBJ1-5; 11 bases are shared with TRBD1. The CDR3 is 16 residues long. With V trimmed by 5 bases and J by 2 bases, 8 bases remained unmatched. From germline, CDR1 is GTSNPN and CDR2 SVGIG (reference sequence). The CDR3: CAWRPRDRGGNQPQHF. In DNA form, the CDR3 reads TGTGCCTGGCGCCCCCGGGACAGGGGGGGCAATCAGCCCCAGCATTTT.

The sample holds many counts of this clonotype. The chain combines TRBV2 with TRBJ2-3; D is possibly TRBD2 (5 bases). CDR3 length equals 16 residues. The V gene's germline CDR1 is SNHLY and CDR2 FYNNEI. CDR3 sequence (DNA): TGTGCGACCAGAGGACTTGCTAGTTCTAGCACAGATACGCAGTATTTT. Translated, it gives CATRGLASSSTDTQYF.

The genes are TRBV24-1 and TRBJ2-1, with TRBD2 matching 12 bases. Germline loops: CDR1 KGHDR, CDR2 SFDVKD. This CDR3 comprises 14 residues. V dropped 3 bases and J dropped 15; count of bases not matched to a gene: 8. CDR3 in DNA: TGTGCCACCAGTGATACCGGACTAGCGGGGCGAAGGTTCTTC. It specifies CATSDTGLAGRRFF.

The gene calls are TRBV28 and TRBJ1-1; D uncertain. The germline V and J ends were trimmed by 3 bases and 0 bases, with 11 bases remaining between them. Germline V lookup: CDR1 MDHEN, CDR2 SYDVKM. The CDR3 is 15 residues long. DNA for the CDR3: TGTGCCAGCAGTTTTCCCGGGATGCTGAACACTGAAGCTTTCTTT. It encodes CASSFPGMLNTEAFF.